These 24 T cell receptor beta chains were sequenced from one sample in a study of T cells in Graves' hyperthyroidism and ophthalmopathy. TCR beta CDR3 sequences were amplified from RNA transcripts. First-round RT-PCR of the TCR CDR3 relied on the HTBI primer set. TCRdb re-analysed the multiplex PCR reads in MiXCR, keeping a single row per CDR3 protein. Among more than 500,000 distinct CDR3 sequences, over 35% were seen once, and the ten largest hold roughly 45%. Sequencing was carried out using peripheral blood or thyroid tissue (not recorded which). Receptors were obtained from an adult woman with Graves' disease, either hyperthyroidism or ophthalmopathy (not recorded which).

In nucleotides, the CDR3 is TGTGCCAGCACCCCTGGACGGTCGAACACTGAAGCTTTCTTT. Amino acids: CASTPGRSNTEAFF. The rearrangement uses TRBV14 and TRBJ1-1; unclear D gene. Germline-derived CDR1 and CDR2 are SGHDN and FVKESK. Trimming stripped 7 bases from V and 1 base from J, with 13 bases between. This CDR3 spans 14 amino acids.

This clonotype was found a few times. The chain combines TRBV2 with TRBJ2-5; the D is unclear. The CDR3 totals 12 residues. V was clipped by 11 bases and J by 3 bases, with 13 bases between them. Germline CDR1 reads SNHLY; CDR2 reads FYNNEI. The CDR3 DNA reads as TGTGCCCCTGTGTCCGGCGAAGAGACCCAGTACTTC. This codes for CAPVSGEETQYF.

This clonotype was observed a handful of times. In DNA form, the CDR3 reads TGCAGTGCTAGTTCCCCCCCGGGGAAGGGCAATCAGCCCCAGCATTTT. Its protein product is CSASSPPGKGNQPQHF. This sequence joins TRBV20-1 and TRBJ1-5; D call uncertain. V shed 3 bases and J shed 2 bases, with 17 bases lying between them. CDR1 is DFQATT, CDR2 SNEGSKA, per germline (reference sequence). The CDR3 is 16 amino acids.

The V and J genes are TRBV7-2 and TRBJ2-7; no reliable D call. Between the trimmed V and J ends, which lost 3 bases and 7 bases, there was a span of 7 bases. CDR1 and CDR2 from the germline V gene are SGHTA and FQGNSA. The CDR3 sequence is 11 residues long. CDR3 region: CASSFKEEQYF. The CDR3 DNA reads TGTGCCAGCAGCTTCAAGGAGGAGCAGTACTTC. The whole variable domain, remainder taken from reference TRBV7-2 and TRBJ2-7, is GAGVSQSPSNKVTEKGKDVELRCDPISGHTALYWYRQSLGQGLEFLIYFQGNSAPDKSGLPSDRFSAERTGGSVSTLTIQRTQQEDSAVYLCASSFKEEQYFGPGTRLTVT.

As for this clonotype: One end of the junction fails to match germline, which may point to a read error. V and J are TRBV25-1 and TRBJ1-6, with 7 bases aligning to TRBD1. Germline CDR1 is MGHDK and CDR2 is SYGVNS. This CDR3 is built from 16 residues. This CDR3 reads CACSALVQGTYSPLHF. The DNA of the CDR3 is TGTGCCTGCAGTGCTCTTGTACAGGGGACATATTCACCCCTCCACTTT.

This clonotype was observed once. The rearrangement uses TRBV7-2 and TRBJ2-7; maybe TRBD2 (5 bases). This CDR3 is 19 amino acids long. Germline lookup yields CDR1 SGHTA and CDR2 FQGNSA. V lost 6 bases to trimming and J lost 0 bases, with 27 bases between them. The CDR3 coding sequence is TGTGCCAGCAGTCCAGACCACATTCCCCTAGCCGGCGACTCCTACGAGCAGTACTTC. Translation gives CASSPDHIPLAGDSYEQYF.

Many counts were recorded for this clonotype. The rearrangement uses TRBV24-1 and TRBJ2-2; 7 positions match TRBD1. Germline V gene lookup returns CDR1 KGHDR and CDR2 SFDVKD. This CDR3 has 15 residues. The J segment lost 0 bases and the V segment lost 6 bases, leaving 3 bases of the junction unmatched. CDR3 in DNA: TGTGCCACCAGTCATGGGACAGCGAACACCGGGGAGCTGTTTTTT. This translates into CATSHGTANTGELFF.

This clonotype was seen many times. This chain uses TRBV20-1 with TRBJ2-5, with 7 positions matching TRBD2. Losses at the gene ends were 2 bases for V and 4 bases for J; bases not matched to a gene: 16. Germline assignment: CDR1 DFQATT and CDR2 SNEGSKA (reference sequence). CDR3 length: 17 amino acids. The CDR3 spells CSARSRIGGRGGETQYF. The CDR3 bases are TGCAGTGCTAGATCTAGGATTGGCGGGAGAGGAGGAGAGACCCAGTACTTC.

The chain joins TRBV10-3 to TRBJ1-6; TRBD1 agrees at 10 bases. From germline, CDR1 is ENHRY and CDR2 SYGVKD. V was clipped by 10 bases and J by 10 bases; unmatched bases: 7. The CDR3 extends over 13 amino acids. This chain's CDR3 is CATLRDRGSPLHF. The CDR3 coding sequence is TGTGCCACCCTCAGGGACAGGGGATCACCCCTCCACTTT.

The chain carries TRBV6-1 and TRBJ2-5, with TRBD1 matching over 9 bases. CDR3 size: 17 residues. With V trimmed by 4 bases and J by 0 bases, 9 bases remained unmatched. The V gene's germline CDR1 is MNHNS and CDR2 SASEGT. CDR3 DNA: TGTGCCAGCAGTGTAGAAATGACAGGGGGATACCAAGAGACCCAGTACTTC. This codes for CASSVEMTGGYQETQYF.

About this clonotype: A much larger clone lies a single base off, so this may be a read error. The CDR3 DNA sequence: TGCAGTGCTATCACCCTCGGACAGGGGGCGTCTAACTATGGCCACACCTTC. It is translated as CSAITLGQGASNYGHTF. The V call is TRBV20-1, the J call TRBJ1-2; 11 bases match TRBD1. CDR1 and CDR2 from the germline V gene are DFQATT and SNEGSKA (reference sequence). The CDR3 runs to 17 residues.

This chain joins TRBV7-2 and TRBJ1-2; 7 bases map to TRBD1. Per the germline V gene, CDR1 is SGHTA and CDR2 is FQGNSA. The CDR3 consists of 13 residues. The J segment lost 13 bases and the V segment lost 0 bases, leaving 8 bases of the junction unmatched. The CDR3 sequence: CASSLAKGAWGTF. CDR3 bases: TGTGCCAGCAGCTTAGCAAAGGGGGCCTGGGGCACCTTC.

The V call is TRBV9, the J call TRBJ1-3, with D hard to call. The CDR3 runs to 13 residues. Germline V gene data show CDR1 as SGDLS and CDR2 as YYNGEE. Trimming left V 0 bases short and J 1 base short, with 2 bases between. CDR3 coding DNA: TGTGCCAGCAGCGTAGGGTCTGGAAACACCATATATTTT. Its translation is CASSVGSGNTIYF.

The chain joins TRBV2 to TRBJ2-5; 9 positions agree with TRBD2. Germline lookup yields CDR1 SNHLY and CDR2 FYNNEI. The V and J ends lost 5 bases and 5 bases, in that order; junction bases with no gene match: 9. The CDR3 has 15 residues. CDR3 nucleotides: TGTGCCAGCAGTCCGCCGACTAGCGGAGGGGAGACCCAGTACTTC. Its translation: CASSPPTSGGETQYF. Supplemented by reference TRBV2 and TRBJ2-5, the full variable domain reads EPEVTQTPSHQVTQMGQEVILRCVPISNHLYFYWYRQILGQKVEFLVSFYNNEISEKSEIFDDQFSVERPDGSNFTLKIRSTKLEDSAMYFCASSPPTSGGETQYFGPGTRLLVL.

V is TRBV7-9 and J is TRBJ1-6; D is uncertain. V lost 5 bases and J lost 0, with 8 bases in between. Germline V CDR1 and CDR2: SEHNR, FQNEAQ (reference sequence). The CDR3 consists of 15 residues. The CDR3 sequence is CASSPPGSYNSPLHF. Written as DNA, the CDR3 is TGTGCCAGCAGCCCCCCAGGCTCCTATAATTCACCCCTCCACTTT.

This chain connects TRBV7-9 to TRBJ1-5, with D possibly TRBD1 on 5 matching bases. Trimming took off 5 bases at V and 7 bases at J, with 18 bases between the two ends. The CDR3 covers 15 residues. From germline, CDR1 is SEHNR and CDR2 FQNEAQ (reference sequence). CDR3 DNA: TGTGCCAGCAGCCTCCTCGCGGGTGGGGGGCAGCCCCAGCATTTT. This codes for CASSLLAGGGQPQHF.

CDR3 sequence (DNA): TGTGCCAGCAGCGTTAGGGATGGGGAGACCTATGGCTACACCTTC. It translates to CASSVRDGETYGYTF. The V call is TRBV7-3, the J call TRBJ1-2, with unresolved D. The CDR3 loop spans 15 amino acids. Germline-derived CDR1 and CDR2 are SGHTA and FQGTGA. The V end lost 5 bases, the J end lost 4 bases, and 17 bases lay between the germline ends.

This clonotype was detected only a few times. The chain is built from TRBV7-8 and TRBJ2-5; unclear D gene. V was cut by 9 bases and J by 5 bases, with 13 bases left in between. CDR1 SGHVS and CDR2 FQNEAQ come from the germline V gene. The CDR3 consists of 12 residues. CDR3 protein: CASTPGSETQYF. In DNA form, the CDR3 reads TGTGCCAGTACCCCGGGTAGTGAGACCCAGTACTTC.

V gene TRBV5-5 combines with J gene TRBJ2-3, with a tentative D call TRBD2 (6 bases). The V and J ends lost 4 bases and 1 base respectively, with 16 bases between them. This CDR3 has 16 amino acids. Germline V gene lookup returns CDR1 SGHKS and CDR2 YYEKEE (reference sequence). The CDR3: CASSPGLPKGTDTQYF. DNA for the CDR3: TGTGCCAGCAGCCCGGGACTTCCTAAGGGCACAGATACGCAGTATTTT.

Concerning this clonotype: A much larger clone sits a single nucleotide away, making a read error possible. The rearrangement links TRBV4-1 to TRBJ1-2, with TRBD1 matching over 7 bases. Germline loops: CDR1 MGHRA, CDR2 YSYEKL. With V trimmed by 0 bases and J by 7 bases, 8 bases remained unmatched. The CDR3 has 15 amino acids. CDR3 residues: CASSQEGRGPSGYTF. CDR3 DNA: TGCGCCAGCAGCCAAGAAGGGAGGGGGCCCTCTGGCTACACCTTC.

The CDR3 here is CSVAGASRQGYTF. CDR3 DNA: TGCAGCGTTGCTGGGGCGTCCCGCCAAGGCTACACCTTC. This chain connects TRBV29-1 to TRBJ1-2, with D perhaps matching TRBD1 (5 bases). Trimming shortened V by 4 bases and J by 8 bases, and 17 bases separated the two germline ends. The CDR3 spans 13 residues. The V gene's germline CDR1 is SQVTM and CDR2 ANQGSEA.

The chain employs TRBV5-1 and TRBJ1-1; no firm D call. Trimming shortened V by 0 bases and J by 0 bases, and 6 bases separated the two germline ends. The CDR3 has 14 amino acids. CDR1 and CDR2 (germline): SGHRS, YFSETQ. The CDR3 reads CASSLVDMNTEAFF. In DNA, the CDR3 is TGCGCCAGCAGCTTGGTAGACATGAACACTGAAGCTTTCTTT.

The chain links TRBV9 to TRBJ2-7; 8 nucleotides match TRBD2. This CDR3 region has 14 residues. The junction had 5 bases not matched to a gene; V was cut back by 3 bases and J by 3 bases. In germline, CDR1 is SGDLS, CDR2 YYNGEE. CDR3 amino acids: CASSGGGTSYEQYF. CDR3 nucleotide sequence: TGTGCCAGCAGCGGGGGGGGGACTAGCTACGAGCAGTACTTC. Combining the CDR3 with reference TRBV9 and TRBJ2-7 gives the whole variable domain DSGVTQTPKHLITATGQRVTLRCSPRSGDLSVYWYQQSLDQGLQFLIQYYNGEERAKGNILERFSAQQFPDLHSELNLSSLELGDSALYFCASSGGGTSYEQYFGPGTRLTVT.

The chain links TRBV7-2 to TRBJ1-5; perhaps TRBD1 as D (5 bases). This CDR3 spans 15 amino acids. The germline CDR1 and CDR2 sequences are SGHTA and FQGNSA. The germline V and J ends were trimmed by 1 base and 0 bases, with 7 bases remaining between them. The CDR3 region is CASSLVGPSNQPQHF. The CDR3 DNA reads as TGTGCCAGCAGCTTAGTGGGGCCTAGCAATCAGCCCCAGCATTTT.